A selection of T cell receptor beta chains follows, all from one sample in a study of shared clonotypes between healthy human individuals. TCRdb's table, derived via immunoSEQ multiplex PCR, lists solely in-frame clones and lacks some. The profile shows about 580,000 clones, 95% to 98% of them singletons. Sequenced input: naive CD8+ T cells sorted from blood. These receptors all stem from a man between 25 and 39 years old in good health. Each CDR3 is given with its conserved first and last residue. A D gene is named only where the DNA matches it firmly. Expanded clones get a size class; other rows say once, few or many, or leave the size out.

D: -
V: TRBV6-6
size: -
J: TRBJ1-1
CDR3: CASSSTTVEAFF
DNA: TGTGCCAGCAGTTCTACGACAGTTGAAGCTTTCTTT

D: TRBD2
V: TRBV4-1
size: -
J: TRBJ2-7
CDR3: CASSQVSGRVDEQYF
DNA: TGCGCCAGCAGCCAAGTTAGCGGGAGAGTCGACGAGCAGTACTTC

D: -
V: TRBV28
size: once
J: TRBJ1-2
CDR3: CASSFGGAYGYTF
DNA: TGTGCCAGCAGTTTTGGGGGTGCCTATGGCTACACCTTC

D: TRBD1
V: TRBV6-5
size: -
J: TRBJ2-7
CDR3: CASREDRAYEQYF
DNA: TGTGCCAGCAGAGAAGACAGGGCCTACGAGCAGTACTTC

D: TRBD1
V: TRBV27
size: -
J: TRBJ1-5
CDR3: CASSYGGTGKVQPQHF
DNA: TGTGCCAGCAGTTATGGGGGGACAGGGAAGGTTCAGCCCCAGCATTTT

D: TRBD2
V: TRBV7-2
size: -
J: TRBJ2-3
CDR3: CASSPTGTSGTDTQYF
DNA: TGTGCCAGCAGCCCTACCGGGACTAGCGGCACAGATACGCAGTATTTT

D: -
V: TRBV7-9
size: few
J: TRBJ2-7
CDR3: CASSGTGLVSYEQYF
DNA: TGTGCCAGCAGCGGGACGGGACTGGTATCCTACGAGCAGTACTTC

D: -
V: TRBV7-9
size: -
J: TRBJ2-3
CDR3: CASSLVGGTDTQYF
DNA: TGTGCCAGCAGCTTGGTCGGTGGCACAGATACGCAGTATTTT

D: -
V: TRBV15
size: -
J: TRBJ1-5
CDR3: CATSRDVARVQPQHF
DNA: TGTGCCACCAGCAGAGACGTCGCAAGGGTTCAGCCCCAGCATTTT

D: TRBD1
V: TRBV28
size: once
J: TRBJ2-2
CDR3: CASRYSDRGLTGELFF
DNA: TGTGCCAGCAGGTACTCGGACAGGGGGCTAACCGGGGAGCTGTTTTTT

D: -
V: TRBV27
size: -
J: TRBJ2-1
CDR3: CASFLAGQLRNEQFF
DNA: TGTGCCAGCTTTTTGGCTGGACAGCTTAGGAATGAGCAGTTCTTC

D: -
V: TRBV5-1
size: -
J: TRBJ1-3
CDR3: CASREGDFNTIYF
DNA: TGCGCCAGCCGAGAAGGAGACTTTAACACCATATATTTT

D: TRBD2
V: TRBV28
size: -
J: TRBJ2-1
CDR3: CASRQDGIIAGHINEQFF
DNA: TGTGCCAGCAGACAAGACGGGATAATAGCGGGGCACATCAATGAGCAGTTCTTC

D: -
V: TRBV29-1
size: -
J: TRBJ1-1
CDR3: CSGLQGFEAFF
DNA: TGCAGCGGGTTACAGGGTTTTGAAGCTTTCTTT

D: TRBD1
V: TRBV5-4
size: -
J: TRBJ2-7
CDR3: CASSLGQGAAIYEQYF
DNA: TGTGCCAGCAGCTTGGGACAGGGGGCGGCCATCTACGAGCAGTACTTC

D: TRBD1
V: TRBV4-1
size: -
J: TRBJ1-2
CDR3: CASSPITGTGGAGYTF
DNA: TGCGCCAGCAGCCCTATTACCGGGACAGGGGGCGCTGGCTACACCTTC

D: -
V: TRBV6-1
size: -
J: TRBJ2-7
CDR3: CASSDFVGTYEQYF
DNA: TGTGCCAGCAGTGATTTTGTAGGGACCTACGAGCAGTACTTC

D: -
V: TRBV6-1
size: -
J: TRBJ1-5
CDR3: CASSEAGREGNQPQHF
DNA: TGTGCCAGCAGTGAAGCGGGCAGGGAGGGAAATCAGCCCCAGCATTTT

D: -
V: TRBV7-9
size: -
J: TRBJ2-2
CDR3: CASSLGGNTGELFF
DNA: TGTGCCAGCAGCTTAGGGGGAAACACCGGGGAGCTGTTTTTT

D: -
V: TRBV4-1
size: -
J: TRBJ1-5
CDR3: CASSQDSGRPQHF
DNA: TGCGCCAGCAGCCAAGATTCGGGGAGGCCCCAGCATTTT

D: TRBD2
V: TRBV5-1
size: -
J: TRBJ2-3
CDR3: CASSPGGSGSDTQYF
DNA: TGCGCCAGCAGCCCAGGAGGTAGCGGGAGTGATACGCAGTATTTT

D: -
V: TRBV29-1
size: -
J: TRBJ2-7
CDR3: CSALDGQGGAAYEQYF
DNA: TGCAGCGCCCTCGATGGTCAGGGGGGTGCAGCCTACGAGCAGTACTTC

D: TRBD2
V: TRBV30
size: -
J: TRBJ2-7
CDR3: CAWRSGVYEQYF
DNA: TGTGCCTGGCGTAGCGGGGTCTACGAGCAGTACTTC

D: -
V: TRBV27
size: -
J: TRBJ1-2
CDR3: CASSLAGVHGYTF
DNA: TGTGCCAGCAGCCTTGCAGGGGTCCATGGCTACACCTTC

D: TRBD2
V: TRBV7-2
size: once
J: TRBJ2-7
CDR3: CASSLYAGVSYEQYF
DNA: TGTGCCAGCAGCTTATACGCGGGAGTTTCCTACGAGCAGTACTTC

D: -
V: TRBV29-1
size: -
J: TRBJ1-4
CDR3: CSAHVAATPREKLFF
DNA: TGCAGCGCCCATGTAGCCGCCACCCCGCGCGAAAAACTGTTTTTT

D: TRBD1
V: TRBV6-5
size: -
J: TRBJ2-7
CDR3: CASSYGGQSYEQYF
DNA: TGTGCCAGCAGTTACGGGGGACAGAGCTACGAGCAGTACTTC

D: TRBD2
V: TRBV25-1
size: -
J: TRBJ2-1
CDR3: CASTKKRDSYNEQFF
DNA: TGTGCCAGCACCAAAAAGCGGGACTCCTACAATGAGCAGTTCTTC

D: -
V: TRBV7-9
size: -
J: TRBJ2-7
CDR3: CASSPPQTGSYEQYF
DNA: TGTGCCAGCAGCCCACCGCAGACAGGCTCCTACGAGCAGTACTTC

D: -
V: TRBV9
size: once
J: TRBJ2-5
CDR3: CASSPLGRTQYF
DNA: TGTGCCAGCAGCCCCCTGGGGAGGACCCAGTACTTC

D: TRBD2
V: TRBV29-1
size: -
J: TRBJ2-1
CDR3: CSVALDPLAGANEQFF
DNA: TGCAGCGTTGCTCTGGACCCACTAGCGGGAGCCAATGAGCAGTTCTTC

D: -
V: TRBV2
size: -
J: TRBJ1-5
CDR3: CASSELGALNSNQPQHF
DNA: TGTGCCAGCAGTGAATTGGGGGCGCTGAATAGCAATCAGCCCCAGCATTTT

D: TRBD1
V: TRBV15
size: -
J: TRBJ1-1
CDR3: CATSRGDRGNTEAFF
DNA: TGTGCCACCAGCAGAGGAGACAGGGGTAACACTGAAGCTTTCTTT

D: -
V: TRBV27
size: -
J: TRBJ1-1
CDR3: CASNIRGGWGTEAFF
DNA: TGTGCCAGCAACATCAGGGGAGGCTGGGGCACTGAAGCTTTCTTT

D: -
V: TRBV7-9
size: once
J: TRBJ2-7
CDR3: CASSWGTGGYEQYF
DNA: TGTGCCAGCAGTTGGGGCACTGGCGGCTACGAGCAGTACTTC

D: TRBD2
V: TRBV7-9
size: -
J: TRBJ2-2
CDR3: CASRNLAANTGELFF
DNA: TGTGCCAGCAGAAATCTAGCGGCGAACACCGGGGAGCTGTTTTTT

D: -
V: TRBV11-2
size: -
J: TRBJ2-7
CDR3: CASSSRSYEQYF
DNA: TGTGCCAGCAGCTCCAGGAGTTACGAGCAGTACTTC

D: -
V: TRBV27
size: -
J: TRBJ2-5
CDR3: CASSGSETQYF
DNA: TGTGCCAGCAGTGGGTCCGAGACCCAGTACTTC

D: -
V: TRBV7-6
size: -
J: TRBJ1-1
CDR3: CASIPSRDFPNTEAFF
DNA: TGTGCCAGCATCCCTTCCCGGGACTTTCCGAACACTGAAGCTTTCTTT

D: -
V: TRBV28
size: -
J: TRBJ2-3
CDR3: CASSLWGTTSTDTQYF
DNA: TGTGCCAGCAGTTTATGGGGGACAACTAGCACAGATACGCAGTATTTT

D: TRBD2
V: TRBV10-2
size: -
J: TRBJ2-7
CDR3: CASSEDPPGTSTYEQYF
DNA: TGCGCCAGCAGTGAGGACCCCCCCGGGACTAGTACTTACGAGCAGTACTTC

D: TRBD2
V: TRBV9
size: -
J: TRBJ2-1
CDR3: CASSIGGGPLNEQFF
DNA: TGTGCCAGCTCCATTGGGGGAGGGCCGTTGAATGAGCAGTTCTTC

D: -
V: TRBV11-2
size: -
J: TRBJ2-3
CDR3: CASSLGIAVIDTQYF
DNA: TGTGCCAGCAGCTTAGGGATAGCGGTTATTGATACGCAGTATTTT

D: -
V: TRBV27
size: -
J: TRBJ2-5
CDR3: CASSLLGSQETQYF
DNA: TGTGCCAGCAGTTTGTTGGGGTCCCAAGAGACCCAGTACTTC

D: -
V: TRBV27
size: -
J: TRBJ2-7
CDR3: CASRDNPYEQYF
DNA: TGTGCCAGCAGGGACAATCCCTACGAGCAGTACTTC